One and the same sample provided the 28 T cell receptor beta chains below, sequenced in a study of T-cell memory formation after mild COVID-19. TCRdb reanalysed the 5' RACE reads using MiXCR and keeps one entry per CDR3 protein. The repertoire holds approximately 430,000 distinct CDR3 sequences, roughly a quarter seen once, with over 10% in the top ten. The sample taken for sequencing was PBMCs or a T cell subset sorted from them (not recorded which). The source is an adult woman who had mild COVID-19 (a few samples of this study predate the infection). Cell type and time point are not known.

This sequence joins TRBV7-7 and TRBJ2-1; no firm D call. The CDR3 contains 16 residues. V was trimmed by 5 bases and J by 7 bases, leaving 21 bases between them. Germline CDR1 and CDR2: SSHAT and FNYEAQ (reference sequence). CDR3 protein: CASSRGAIGSLNEQFF. The CDR3 region has the DNA TGTGCCAGCAGCCGCGGCGCTATCGGTTCCCTGAATGAGCAGTTCTTC.

This clonotype has more than one count but fewer than ten. The chain is built from TRBV5-1 and TRBJ1-2, with unresolved D. There are 14 residues in the CDR3. Germline V CDR1 and CDR2: SGHRS, YFSETQ. Trimming took 5 bases from V and 4 from J, leaving 15 bases between them. The CDR3 sequence: CASSDGVIGYGYTF. As DNA, the CDR3 is TGCGCCAGCAGTGACGGTGTAATCGGCTATGGCTACACCTTC.

The chain is built from TRBV30 and TRBJ2-7; 7 nucleotides match TRBD2. Unmatched junction bases numbered 2, after V lost 3 bases and J lost 3 bases. This CDR3 region has 12 residues. CDR1 and CDR2 (germline): GTSNPN, SVGIG (reference sequence). The CDR3: CAWSPGGYEQYF. CDR3 nucleotides: TGTGCCTGGAGCCCGGGGGGCTACGAGCAGTACTTC.

Points on this clonotype: Sequence at one end of the junction differs from germline and may be a read error. V and J are TRBV7-3 and TRBJ2-3, with 9 bases that match TRBD2. Germline V gene sequence: CDR1 SGHTA, CDR2 FQGTGA. The CDR3 has 16 amino acids. DNA of the CDR3: TGTGCCAGCAGCCTAACGTTAGCGGGGGGCACAGATACGCAGTATTTT. Translation: CASSLTLAGGTDTQYF.

This clonotype occurred a few times. V usage is TRBV20-1 and J usage is TRBJ2-7; D is unresolved. Germline V gives CDR1 DFQATT, CDR2 SNEGSKA (reference sequence). V lost 0 bases to trimming and J lost 0 bases, with 12 bases between them. The CDR3 runs to 15 residues. CDR3 sequence reads: CSARDLWMSSYEQYF. DNA for the CDR3: TGCAGTGCTAGAGATTTGTGGATGAGCTCCTACGAGCAGTACTTC.

The chain employs TRBV2 and TRBJ2-1; D might be TRBD2 (6 bases). The V gene's germline CDR1 is SNHLY and CDR2 FYNNEI. This CDR3 has 13 residues. Trimming removed 8 bases from V and 10 bases from J, with 18 bases in between. CDR3 sequence reads: CASGGLDAREQFF. CDR3 DNA: TGTGCCAGCGGGGGACTGGATGCGAGGGAGCAGTTCTTC. The whole variable domain, filled in from reference TRBV2 and TRBJ2-1, reads EPEVTQTPSHQVTQMGQEVILRCVPISNHLYFYWYRQILGQKVEFLVSFYNNEISEKSEIFDDQFSVERPDGSNFTLKIRSTKLEDSAMYFCASGGLDAREQFFGPGTRLTVL.

V is TRBV4-2 and J is TRBJ2-7, with TRBD2 matching over 8 bases. The CDR3 is 15 residues long. J lost 7 bases, V lost 0 bases, and 8 bases had no gene match. In germline, CDR1 is LGHNA, CDR2 YNFKEQ. The chain's CDR3 is CASSQDRVAGTEQYF. CDR3 bases: TGTGCCAGCAGCCAAGATAGGGTAGCGGGAACAGAGCAGTACTTC.

This clonotype was seen a single time. V is TRBV20-1 and J is TRBJ2-1, with 10 bases fitting TRBD2. J gave up 2 bases and V 1 base, and 2 bases lay outside the gene matches. CDR1 is DFQATT, CDR2 SNEGSKA, per germline (reference sequence). This CDR3 contains 15 residues. The CDR3 protein is CSARALAGAYNEQFF. CDR3 DNA: TGCAGTGCTAGAGCCCTAGCGGGAGCCTACAATGAGCAGTTCTTC.

This clonotype was counted only a few times. The chain combines TRBV20-1 with TRBJ2-3; 8 nucleotides agree with TRBD2. Germline V gene sequence: CDR1 DFQATT, CDR2 SNEGSKA (reference sequence). V shed 0 bases and J 2 bases; nucleotides not matched to a gene: 7. The CDR3 length is 16 residues. CDR3 nucleotides: TGCAGTGCTAGAGATTCCCGGGGGGGATTCACAGATACGCAGTATTTT. This translates into CSARDSRGGFTDTQYF.

J is TRBJ1-1 and V is TRBV3-1, with D maybe TRBD1 (6 bases). This CDR3 has 16 amino acids. V was trimmed by 1 base and J by 0 bases, leaving 12 bases between them. CDR1 and CDR2 from the germline V gene are LGHDT and YNNKEL (reference sequence). This chain's CDR3 is CASSQGGGQLNTEAFF. CDR3 nucleotide sequence: TGTGCCAGCAGCCAAGGAGGAGGACAGCTGAACACTGAAGCTTTCTTT.

This chain links TRBV21-1 with TRBJ2-7; the table calls TRBD2, which could not be checked here. TRBV21-1 represents a pseudogene. The CDR3 contains 16 residues. In DNA, the CDR3 is TGTGCCAGCAGCAAAGTGAGGACTAGCCCAACCTACGAGCAGTACTTC. Translated, it gives CASSKVRTSPTYEQYF.

The V and J genes are TRBV14 and TRBJ2-7; tentatively, D is TRBD2 (5 bases). The V gene's germline CDR1 is SGHDN and CDR2 FVKESK. The CDR3 covers 13 residues. The V end was cut by 1 base, the J end by 4 bases, with 8 bases between. The CDR3 protein is CASSQVRAYEQYF. DNA for the CDR3: TGTGCCAGCAGCCAAGTGCGGGCTTACGAGCAGTACTTC.

This clonotype was detected a few times. The J gene is TRBJ1-1, the V gene TRBV7-3, with a weak D call TRBD1 (5 bases). V was cut by 5 bases and J by 0 bases, with 19 bases left in between. This CDR3 has 17 residues. CDR1 SGHTA and CDR2 FQGTGA come from the germline V gene. The CDR3, as DNA: TGTGCCAGCAGCCAAGACCCCATTGGGGACCTGAACACTGAAGCTTTCTTT. Its protein product is CASSQDPIGDLNTEAFF.

The chain combines TRBV12-3 or TRBV12-4 with TRBJ1-4, with 7 positions matching TRBD1. With V trimmed by 4 bases and J by 9 bases, 11 bases remained unmatched. This CDR3 contains 15 residues. CDR3 nucleotide sequence: TGTGCCAGCAGTTATTCCGGGACAGCGAAACAAAAACTGTTTTTT. Residues: CASSYSGTAKQKLFF.

This clonotype was counted a few times. The V gene is TRBV9, the J gene TRBJ2-3, with TRBD1 matching over 9 bases. The length of the CDR3 is 16 residues. Trimming removed 4 bases from V and 4 bases from J; junction bases left unmatched: 10. Germline CDR1 is SGDLS and CDR2 is YYNGEE. This CDR3 reads CASSYLGQGNADTQYF. The CDR3 nucleotides read TGTGCCAGCAGCTACCTAGGACAGGGGAACGCAGATACGCAGTATTTT.

Only a few counts were recorded for this clonotype. The chain carries TRBV6-2 or TRBV6-3 and TRBJ2-4; 10 nucleotides agree with TRBD2. The CDR3 is 16 residues long. The J segment lost 7 bases and the V segment lost 2 bases, leaving 8 bases of the junction unmatched. From germline, CDR1 is MNHEY and CDR2 SVGEGT. The CDR3 coding sequence is TGTGCCAGCAGTTACATGGCAGGACTAGCGGCGAACATTCAGTACTTC. This sequence encodes CASSYMAGLAANIQYF.

The V gene is TRBV23-1, the J gene TRBJ2-5, with D perhaps TRBD1 (5 bases). TRBV23-1 counts as an open reading frame of uncertain function. The V and J ends lost 4 bases and 7 bases respectively, with 19 bases between them. CDR3 length: 15 residues. The CDR3 sequence is CASSPSATATGTQYF. The CDR3 coding sequence is TGCGCCAGCAGTCCCTCTGCGACAGCTACAGGGACCCAGTACTTC.

This clonotype was observed a single time. This chain connects TRBV20-1 to TRBJ1-1, with TRBD1 identical over 8 bases. The CDR3 length is 12 residues. Germline CDR1 and CDR2: DFQATT and SNEGSKA (reference sequence). The junction had 1 base not matched to a gene; V was cut back by 0 bases and J by 7 bases. Here the CDR3 DNA reads TGCAGTGCTAGAGAGGACAGGGTTGAAGCTTTCTTT. It yields the protein CSAREDRVEAFF.

The V gene is TRBV14, the J gene TRBJ2-5; D gene ambiguous. The CDR3 runs to 13 residues. V was shortened by 8 bases and J by 5 bases, with 15 bases between the two germline ends. Germline V gene sequence: CDR1 SGHDN, CDR2 FVKESK. In DNA form, the CDR3 reads TGTGCCAGCGCATTGGGGATCGCGGAGACCCAGTACTTC. Residues: CASALGIAETQYF.

This clonotype was detected only a few times. V and J are TRBV20-1 and TRBJ2-3; TRBD2 might be the D (5 bases). Per germline, CDR1 DFQATT and CDR2 SNEGSKA (reference sequence). This CDR3 has 12 residues. V was trimmed by 0 bases and J by 6 bases, leaving 7 bases between them. CDR3 sequence (DNA): TGCAGTGCTAGAGAAACGGGGGATACGCAGTATTTT. This sequence encodes CSARETGDTQYF.

The chain uses TRBV20-1 and TRBJ2-7, with TRBD2 identical over 9 bases. J gave up 5 bases and V 4 bases, and 15 bases lay outside the gene matches. The CDR3 runs to 16 residues. Germline-derived CDR1 and CDR2 are DFQATT and SNEGSKA (reference sequence). The CDR3 spells CSATSPRGSGSNEQYF. CDR3 sequence (DNA): TGCAGTGCTACATCGCCCCGGGGTAGCGGGAGCAACGAGCAGTACTTC.

This clonotype was observed at least ten times. The chain joins TRBV5-1 to TRBJ2-3, with D uncertain. Germline CDR1 SGHRS, CDR2 YFSETQ. Trimming stripped 0 bases from V and 0 bases from J, with 11 bases between. There are 16 residues in the CDR3. The CDR3: CASSLAAVGSTDTQYF. The CDR3 nucleotides are TGCGCCAGCAGCTTGGCGGCCGTCGGAAGCACAGATACGCAGTATTTT.

This chain links TRBV11-1 with TRBJ2-7; D is perhaps TRBD1 (6 bases). The CDR3 has 17 residues. Between the trimmed V and J ends, which lost 1 base and 0 bases, there was a span of 16 bases. CDR1 and CDR2 from the germline V gene are SGHAT and FQDESV (reference sequence). CDR3 region: CASSLVYGGQSSYEQYF. The CDR3 DNA sequence: TGTGCCAGCAGCTTAGTTTACGGAGGACAGAGCTCCTACGAGCAGTACTTC.

This chain uses TRBV20-1 with TRBJ1-2, with 7 positions matching TRBD1. CDR3 length: 15 amino acids. Germline V gives CDR1 DFQATT, CDR2 SNEGSKA (reference sequence). V trimming: 5 bases; J trimming: 0 bases; junction bases outside the gene matches: 9. CDR3 loop: CSARNQGGANYGYTF. CDR3 coding DNA: TGCAGTGCTCGGAATCAGGGGGGGGCTAACTATGGCTACACCTTC.

This chain joins TRBV5-1 and TRBJ2-2; either TRBD1 or TRBD2 may supply D (6 bases each). The CDR3 extends over 17 amino acids. Between the trimmed V and J ends, which lost 4 bases and 1 base, there was a span of 17 bases. Germline CDR1 SGHRS, CDR2 YFSETQ. The CDR3 region is CASSPKGGQVNTGELFF. The DNA of the CDR3 is TGCGCCAGCAGCCCGAAAGGGGGGCAGGTGAACACCGGGGAGCTGTTTTTT.

This clonotype was detected a few times. The chain employs TRBV6-2 or TRBV6-3 and TRBJ1-1, with unresolved D. The CDR3 covers 13 residues. Trimming took off 2 bases at V and 5 bases at J, with 9 bases between the two ends. Germline CDR1 and CDR2: MNHEY and SVGEGT. CDR3 sequence: CASSYIRQTEAFF. Here the CDR3 DNA reads TGTGCCAGCAGTTACATTAGGCAGACTGAAGCTTTCTTT.

The V call is TRBV7-2, the J call TRBJ2-7; D is perhaps TRBD1 or TRBD2 (6 bases each). Germline loops: CDR1 SGHTA, CDR2 FQGNSA. Trimming took off 6 bases at V and 0 bases at J, with 12 bases between the two ends. This CDR3 spans 14 amino acids. This CDR3 reads CASSWGATSYEQYF. The CDR3 bases are TGTGCCAGCAGTTGGGGGGCGACCTCCTACGAGCAGTACTTC.

This clonotype was seen only a few times. The chain has TRBV7-9 and TRBJ2-1; 8 positions agree with TRBD1. J lost 3 bases, V lost 5 bases, and 6 bases had no gene match. Germline V lookup: CDR1 SEHNR, CDR2 FQNEAQ (reference sequence). The CDR3 runs to 15 residues. The CDR3 loop is CASSPGTGYYNEQFF. The CDR3 DNA reads TGTGCCAGCAGCCCCGGGACAGGTTACTACAATGAGCAGTTCTTC.